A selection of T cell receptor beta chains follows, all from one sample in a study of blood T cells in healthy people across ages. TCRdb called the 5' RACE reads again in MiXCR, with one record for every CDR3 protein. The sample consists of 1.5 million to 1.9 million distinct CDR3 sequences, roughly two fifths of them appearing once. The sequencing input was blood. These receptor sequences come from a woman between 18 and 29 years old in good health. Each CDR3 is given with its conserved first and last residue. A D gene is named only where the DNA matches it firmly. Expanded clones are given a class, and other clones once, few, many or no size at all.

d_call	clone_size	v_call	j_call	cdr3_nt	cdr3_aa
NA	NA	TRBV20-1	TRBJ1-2	TGCAGTGCTAGAGAAGTGGTTAGAGAATCCGATGGCTACACCTTC	CSAREVVRESDGYTF
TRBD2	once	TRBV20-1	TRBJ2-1	TGCAGTGCTAGAGTAGAGCGGGAGGGTTCCCATGAGCAGTTCTTC	CSARVEREGSHEQFF
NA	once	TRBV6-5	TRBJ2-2	TGTGCCAGCAGTGGGACCATTAGTCCCGGGGAGCTGTTTTTT	CASSGTISPGELFF
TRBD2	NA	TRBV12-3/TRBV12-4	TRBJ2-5	TGTGCCAGCAGCAGACCGGGACTAGCGGGGGACAATGAGCAGTACTTC	CASSRPGLAGDNEQYF
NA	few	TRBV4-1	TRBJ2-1	TGCGCCAGCAGCCAAGGACAGGAGATCTACAATGAGCAGTTCTTC	CASSQGQEIYNEQFF
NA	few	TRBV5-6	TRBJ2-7	TGTGCCAGCAGCTTGTTGATCCAGCTTCCTTACGAGCAGTACTTC	CASSLLIQLPYEQYF
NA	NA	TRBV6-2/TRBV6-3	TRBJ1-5	TGTGCCAGCAAGGGCGGACGGTATAGCAATCAGCCCCAGCATTTT	CASKGGRYSNQPQHF
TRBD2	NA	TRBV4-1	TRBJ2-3	TGCGCCAGCAGCCTAACATCTAGCGGGGCGGGAGATACGCAGTATTTT	CASSLTSSGAGDTQYF
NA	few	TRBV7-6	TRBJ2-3	TGTGCCAGCAGCGAAGGGAGTAGCGGAGCGCAGTATTTT	CASSEGSSGAQYF
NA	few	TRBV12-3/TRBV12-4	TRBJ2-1	TGTGCCAGCACCTCGTGGGGTGGGGGGTTCATTTATGAGCAGTTCTTC	CASTSWGGGFIYEQFF
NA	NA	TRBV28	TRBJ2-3	TGTGCCAGCAGTAAGAGCACAGATACGCAGTATTTT	CASSKSTDTQYF
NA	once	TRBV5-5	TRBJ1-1	TGTGCCAGCAGCTCCGGGGGGTCAGCCCTCCGGAACACTGAAGCTTTCTTT	CASSSGGSALRNTEAFF
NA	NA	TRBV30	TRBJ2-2	TGTGCCTCCCAACCCCCTCAAAGAGCGAACACCGGGGAGCTGTTTTTT	CASQPPQRANTGELFF
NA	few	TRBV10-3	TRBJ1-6	TGTGCCATTCGGGGAGGCTTAAATTCACCCCTCCACTTT	CAIRGGLNSPLHF
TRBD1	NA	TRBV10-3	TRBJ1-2	TGTGCCTCCACGGACAGGGCCGCCGGCTACACCTTC	CASTDRAAGYTF
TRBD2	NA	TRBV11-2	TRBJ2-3	TGTGCCAGCAGCTTTAGGATGGGCGGGGGTGCAGATACGCAGTATTTT	CASSFRMGGGADTQYF
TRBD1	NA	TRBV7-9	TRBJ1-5	TGTGCCAGCAGCGCGGGACAGGGGCGTCAGCCCCAGCATTTT	CASSAGQGRQPQHF
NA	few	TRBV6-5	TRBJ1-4	TGTGCCAGCGGTTACACTCCTAATGAAAAACTGTTTTTT	CASGYTPNEKLFF
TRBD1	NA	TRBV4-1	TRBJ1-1	TGCGCCAGCAGCCAAGCTCGACAGGGGTCGAACACTGAAGCTTTCTTT	CASSQARQGSNTEAFF
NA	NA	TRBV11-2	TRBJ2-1	TGTGCCAGCGGAACGACGGGTCGGTTGAATGAGCAGTTCTTC	CASGTTGRLNEQFF
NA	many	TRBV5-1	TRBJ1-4	TGTGCCAGCAGTTCGACAGCAACTAATGAAAAACTGTTTTTT	CASSSTATNEKLFF
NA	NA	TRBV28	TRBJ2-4	TGTGCCAGCAGGGAGAGCCTGGTCAAAAACATTCAGTACTTC	CASRESLVKNIQYF
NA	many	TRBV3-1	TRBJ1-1	TGTGCCAGCAGCCAAGGTGGGAACACTGAAGCTTTCTTT	CASSQGGNTEAFF
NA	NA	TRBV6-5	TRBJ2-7	TGTGCCAGCAGTTACCCGTCCGGGGTTGGTTCCTACGAGCAGTACTTC	CASSYPSGVGSYEQYF
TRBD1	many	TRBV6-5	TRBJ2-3	TGTGCCAGCAGTTATTACCCGGGACAGGACACAGATACGCAGTATTTT	CASSYYPGQDTDTQYF